This T cell receptor beta chain stems from a study of blood T cell repertoires in COVID-19. TCRdb's table, derived via immunoSEQ multiplex PCR, lists solely in-frame clones and lacks some. This sample has tens of thousands of clones, with almost 85% found just once. This TCR came from a man in his 60s with acute or convalescent COVID-19. The sample consisted of peripheral blood.

The CDR3 loop is CASSQGGGESTDTQYF. The CDR3 DNA reads TGCGCCAGCAGCCAAGGGGGGGGCGAAAGCACAGATACGCAGTATTTT. V gene TRBV4-1 combines with J gene TRBJ2-3; perhaps TRBD2 as D (7 bases). Germline assignment: CDR1 MGHRA and CDR2 YSYEKL. The CDR3 sequence is 16 residues long. V lost 1 base and J lost 0, with 11 bases in between.